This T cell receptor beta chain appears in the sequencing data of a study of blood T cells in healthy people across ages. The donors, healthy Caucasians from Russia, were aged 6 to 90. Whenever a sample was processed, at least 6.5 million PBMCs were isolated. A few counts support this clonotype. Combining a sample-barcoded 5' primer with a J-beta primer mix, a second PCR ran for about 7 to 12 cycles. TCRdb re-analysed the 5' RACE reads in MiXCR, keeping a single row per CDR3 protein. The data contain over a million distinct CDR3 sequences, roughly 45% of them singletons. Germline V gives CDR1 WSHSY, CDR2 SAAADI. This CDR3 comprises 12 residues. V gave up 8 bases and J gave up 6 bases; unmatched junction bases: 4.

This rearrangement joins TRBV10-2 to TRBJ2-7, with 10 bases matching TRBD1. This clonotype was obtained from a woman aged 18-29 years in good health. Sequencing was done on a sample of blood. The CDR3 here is CASRDRGVEQYF. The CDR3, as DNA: TGCGCCAGCCGGGACAGGGGAGTCGAGCAGTACTTC.